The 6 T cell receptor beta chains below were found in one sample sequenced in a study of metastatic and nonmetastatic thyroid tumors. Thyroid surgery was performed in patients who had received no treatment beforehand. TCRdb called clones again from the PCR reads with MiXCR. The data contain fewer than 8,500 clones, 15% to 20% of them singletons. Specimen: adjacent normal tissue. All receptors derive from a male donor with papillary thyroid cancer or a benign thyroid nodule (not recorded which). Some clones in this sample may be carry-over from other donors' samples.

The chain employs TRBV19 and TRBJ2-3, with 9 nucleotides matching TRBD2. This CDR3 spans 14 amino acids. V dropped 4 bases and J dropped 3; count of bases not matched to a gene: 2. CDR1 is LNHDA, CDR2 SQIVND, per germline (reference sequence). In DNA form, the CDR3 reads TGTGCCAGTAGTAGGCTAGCGGGAACAGATACGCAGTATTTT. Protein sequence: CASSRLAGTDTQYF.

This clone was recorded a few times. The CDR3 spells CASSPAPDTQYF. DNA for the CDR3: TGTGCCAGCAGCCCCGCACCAGATACGCAGTATTTT. The gene calls are TRBV7-9 and TRBJ2-3; no clear D gene. The CDR3 contains 12 residues. Trimming left V 5 bases short and J 4 bases short, with 7 bases between. Germline CDR1 SEHNR, CDR2 FQNEAQ (reference sequence).

The CDR3 region has the DNA TGTGCCAGCAGTGCCAACAGGGGAGCCTATGGCTACACCTTC. Translating it yields CASSANRGAYGYTF. The rearrangement uses TRBV6-1 and TRBJ1-2; TRBD1 matches 7 bases. V lost 4 bases to trimming and J lost 4 bases; unmatched junction nucleotides: 6. Germline V gene data show CDR1 as MNHNS and CDR2 as SASEGT. CDR3 size: 14 residues.

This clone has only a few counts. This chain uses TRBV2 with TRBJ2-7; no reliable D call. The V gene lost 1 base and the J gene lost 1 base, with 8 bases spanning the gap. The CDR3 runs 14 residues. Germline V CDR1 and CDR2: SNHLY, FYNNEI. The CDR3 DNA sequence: TGTGCCAGCAGTGAAGACCGGAATTCCTACGAGCAGTACGTC. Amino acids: CASSEDRNSYEQYV.

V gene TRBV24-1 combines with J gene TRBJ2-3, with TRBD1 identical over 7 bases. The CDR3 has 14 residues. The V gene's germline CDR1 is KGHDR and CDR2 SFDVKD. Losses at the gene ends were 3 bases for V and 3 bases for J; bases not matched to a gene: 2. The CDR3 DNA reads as TGTGCCACCAGTGATCAACAGGGGACAGATACGCAGTATTTT. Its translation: CATSDQQGTDTQYF.

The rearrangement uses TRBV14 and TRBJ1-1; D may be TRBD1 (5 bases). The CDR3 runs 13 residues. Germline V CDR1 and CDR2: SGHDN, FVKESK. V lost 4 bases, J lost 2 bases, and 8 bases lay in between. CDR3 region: CASSLTGNTEAFF. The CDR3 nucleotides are TGTGCCAGCAGCCTCACAGGAAACACTGAAGCTTTCTTT.